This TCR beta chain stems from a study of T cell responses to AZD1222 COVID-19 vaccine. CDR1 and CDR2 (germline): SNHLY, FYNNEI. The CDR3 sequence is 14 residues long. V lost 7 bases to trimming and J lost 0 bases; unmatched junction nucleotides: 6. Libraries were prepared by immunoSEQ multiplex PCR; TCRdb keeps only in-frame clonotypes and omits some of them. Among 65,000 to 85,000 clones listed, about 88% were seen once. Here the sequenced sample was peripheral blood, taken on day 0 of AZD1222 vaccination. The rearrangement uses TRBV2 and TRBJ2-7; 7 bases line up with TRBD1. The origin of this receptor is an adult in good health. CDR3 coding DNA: TGTGCCAGCACCAAAGACAGGGCCTCCTACGAGCAGTACTTC. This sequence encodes CASTKDRASYEQYF.